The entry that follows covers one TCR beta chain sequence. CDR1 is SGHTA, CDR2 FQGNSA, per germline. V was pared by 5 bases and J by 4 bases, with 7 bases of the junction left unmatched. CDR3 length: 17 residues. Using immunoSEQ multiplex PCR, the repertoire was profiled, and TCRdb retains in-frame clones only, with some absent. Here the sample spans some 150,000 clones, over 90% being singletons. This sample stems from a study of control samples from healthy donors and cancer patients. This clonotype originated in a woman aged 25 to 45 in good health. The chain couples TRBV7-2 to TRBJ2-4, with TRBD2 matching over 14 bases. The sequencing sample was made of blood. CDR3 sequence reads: CASSQGLAGVRKNIQYF. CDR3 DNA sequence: TGTGCCAGCAGCCAGGGACTAGCGGGAGTAAGGAAAAACATTCAGTACTTC. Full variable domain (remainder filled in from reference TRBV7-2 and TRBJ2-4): GAGVSQSPSNKVTEKGKDVELRCDPISGHTALYWYRQSLGQGLEFLIYFQGNSAPDKSGLPSDRFSAERTGGSVSTLTIQRTQQEDSAVYLCASSQGLAGVRKNIQYFGAGTRLSVL.